These 18 T cell receptor beta chains were all obtained from the same sample, sequenced in a study of low-dose radiotherapy and immunotherapy resistance in tumors. TRAV- and TRBV-specific primers, spanning alpha and beta chains, primed first-strand cDNA. Both a constant-region primer and a V-primer adapter served to amplify TCRs across around 20 PCR cycles. TCRdb independently ran MiXCR on the reads; one entry per CDR3 protein. Of about 39,000 distinct CDR3 sequences detected, around a third appear once; the ten largest clones hold around 3.5%. Time point noted: before trial treatment. The material was PBMCs, obtained before treatment. These receptors all come from a male donor with gallbladder cancer.

This clonotype was recorded only once. This chain links TRBV6-2 or TRBV6-3 with TRBJ1-1; D ambiguous. Deletions cut 0 bases from V and 4 bases from J, with 9 bases between. Germline CDR1 reads MNHEY; CDR2 reads SVGEGT. This CDR3 comprises 14 residues. The CDR3 loop is CASSYSGLSTEAFF. CDR3 bases: TGTGCCAGCAGTTACTCGGGATTGTCCACTGAAGCTTTCTTT.

This clonotype was seen ten or more times. V is TRBV2 and J is TRBJ2-2, with D possibly matching TRBD1 (5 bases). This CDR3 contains 13 residues. Germline loops: CDR1 SNHLY, CDR2 FYNNEI. The V gene lost 8 bases and the J gene lost 4 bases, with 11 bases spanning the gap. This CDR3 reads CASGARGTGELFF. The CDR3 DNA reads as TGTGCCAGCGGGGCTCGAGGCACCGGGGAGCTGTTTTTT.

This clonotype was seen at least ten times. The chain recombines TRBV20-1 with TRBJ1-1; D call uncertain. CDR3 size: 13 residues. Trimming took off 5 bases at V and 4 bases at J, with 14 bases between the two ends. Germline V gives CDR1 DFQATT, CDR2 SNEGSKA (reference sequence). The CDR3 loop is CSAPLPPGTEAFF. The CDR3 DNA reads TGCAGTGCTCCTCTTCCACCCGGCACTGAAGCTTTCTTT.

V gene TRBV7-9 combines with J gene TRBJ2-1, with 9 bases identical to TRBD1. The V segment lost 4 bases and the J segment 4 bases; nucleotides outside the gene matches: 11. Per the germline V gene, CDR1 is SEHNR and CDR2 is FQNEAQ (reference sequence). The length of the CDR3 is 17 residues. The CDR3 DNA follows: TGTGCCAGCAGCTCACCTCCACAGGGGGCGCGGTACAATGAGCAGTTCTTC. Translation: CASSSPPQGARYNEQFF.

The chain carries TRBV12-3 or TRBV12-4 and TRBJ2-7, with 8 bases identical to TRBD1. The CDR3 covers 15 residues. The V and J ends lost 4 bases and 5 bases, in that order; junction bases with no gene match: 10. The CDR3 sequence is CASSYYPDRVHEQYF. The CDR3 DNA is TGTGCCAGCAGTTACTACCCGGACAGGGTCCACGAGCAGTACTTC.

The table lists this clonotype with many counts. This chain joins TRBV11-2 and TRBJ2-5; 10 nucleotides align to TRBD1. CDR1 is SGHAT and CDR2 is FQNNGV in the germline V gene. Unmatched junction bases numbered 8, after V lost 5 bases and J lost 5 bases. The CDR3 extends over 15 amino acids. The CDR3 loop is CASSPGQGTRETQYF. CDR3 DNA: TGTGCCAGCAGCCCGGGACAGGGGACGAGGGAGACCCAGTACTTC.

At least ten counts were recorded for this clonotype. The rearrangement uses TRBV19 and TRBJ1-2, with TRBD1 matching over 8 bases. The CDR3 has 16 amino acids. After removal of 8 bases from V and 2 bases from J, the junction contained 13 bases not matched to a gene. Germline loops: CDR1 LNHDA, CDR2 SQIVND (reference sequence). This CDR3 reads CASETGTGKNNYGYTF. Here the CDR3 DNA reads TGTGCCAGTGAAACCGGGACAGGAAAAAACAACTATGGCTACACCTTC.

Within the sample, this clonotype is medium-sized. This rearrangement joins TRBV5-6 to TRBJ2-1, with 11 positions matching TRBD2. V trimming: 3 bases; J trimming: 3 bases; junction bases outside the gene matches: 5. Per germline, CDR1 SGHDT and CDR2 YYEEEE. CDR3 length: 16 residues. The chain's CDR3 is CASSSPTSGSYNEQFF. DNA for the CDR3: TGTGCCAGCAGCTCACCCACTAGCGGGAGCTACAATGAGCAGTTCTTC.

This clonotype was recorded many times. The chain recombines TRBV6-5 with TRBJ2-1; 9 positions agree with TRBD1. In germline, CDR1 is MNHEY, CDR2 SVGAGI. The CDR3 covers 13 residues. With V trimmed by 0 bases and J by 15 bases, 6 bases remained unmatched. Here the CDR3 reads CASSYSPGQGLFF. The CDR3 DNA is TGTGCCAGCAGTTACTCTCCGGGACAGGGACTGTTCTTC.

This clonotype was detected ten times or more. The rearrangement uses TRBV29-1 and TRBJ1-3; TRBD1 aligns across 11 bases. Trimming at V came to 4 bases and at J to 0 bases, leaving 5 bases not matched to a gene. This CDR3 comprises 16 residues. CDR1 is SQVTM and CDR2 is ANQGSEA in the germline V gene. CDR3 sequence reads: CSVGDRGASSGNTIYF. The CDR3 bases are TGCAGCGTTGGGGACAGGGGGGCCAGCTCTGGAAACACCATATATTTT.

This clonotype occurred many times. V is TRBV3-1 and J is TRBJ2-7; TRBD2 matches 11 bases. This CDR3 is built from 16 residues. V lost 3 bases to trimming and J lost 0 bases; unmatched junction nucleotides: 4. Germline V lookup: CDR1 LGHDT, CDR2 YNNKEL (reference sequence). In DNA form, the CDR3 reads TGTGCCAGCAGCCATACTAGCGGGGGCCGCTCCTACGAGCAGTACTTC. Protein: CASSHTSGGRSYEQYF.

V gene TRBV5-6 combines with J gene TRBJ2-1, with 9 bases identical to TRBD2. The V gene's germline CDR1 is SGHDT and CDR2 YYEEEE. V shed 0 bases and J 6 bases; nucleotides not matched to a gene: 4. This CDR3 region has 15 residues. The CDR3 sequence: CASSLGSGGLNEQFF. CDR3 sequence (DNA): TGTGCCAGCAGCTTGGGTAGCGGGGGACTCAATGAGCAGTTCTTC.

This clonotype showed up just a few times. The rearrangement joins TRBV25-1 to TRBJ2-1, with TRBD1 identical over 8 bases. Trimming at V came to 8 bases and at J to 8 bases, leaving 11 bases not matched to a gene. The CDR3 has 14 amino acids. Germline CDR1 MGHDK, CDR2 SYGVNS. The CDR3 reads CASGRRGRDHEQFF. Here the CDR3 DNA reads TGTGCCAGCGGGCGCAGGGGGCGGGATCATGAGCAGTTCTTC.

This clonotype appeared many times. The chain has TRBV30 and TRBJ2-3; a weak D match, TRBD2 (6 bases). Germline lookup yields CDR1 GTSNPN and CDR2 SVGIG (reference sequence). This CDR3 has 13 residues. Trimming shortened V by 6 bases and J by 0 bases, and 10 bases separated the two germline ends. The CDR3 DNA sequence: TGTGCCTGCTTAGCGGCTAGCACAGATACGCAGTATTTT. It yields the protein CACLAASTDTQYF. Supplemented by reference TRBV30 and TRBJ2-3, the full variable domain reads SQTIHQWPATLVQPVGSPLSLECTVEGTSNPNLYWYRQAAGRGLQLLFYSVGIGQISSEVPQNLSASRPQDRQFILSSKKLLLSDSGFYLCACLAASTDTQYFGPGTRLTVL.

A remark on this clonotype: A far larger clone is off by one base, so a read error is likely. The rearrangement links TRBV5-6 to TRBJ2-7; D is undetermined. CDR3 length equals 12 residues. Trimming cost V 0 bases and J 7 bases, with 8 bases left between them. Looked up from germline, CDR1 is SGHDT and CDR2 is YYEEEE. CDR3 bases: TGTGCCAGCAGCTTGGGGGTAAATGAGCAGTACTTC. Its translation: CASSLGVNEQYF.

This clonotype has ten or more counts. DNA of the CDR3: TGCAGCGTTGAAGGGGACGGAGATATGGATTACGAGCAGTACTTC. It translates to CSVEGDGDMDYEQYF. This chain connects TRBV29-1 to TRBJ2-7; D tentatively reads TRBD1 or TRBD2 (5 bases each). Trimming pared 1 base from V and 4 bases from J, leaving 17 bases between. Germline V gene lookup returns CDR1 SQVTM and CDR2 ANQGSEA. The CDR3 length is 15 residues.

This clonotype was seen ten or more times. The rearrangement uses TRBV28 and TRBJ2-2; no definite D call. Germline V lookup: CDR1 MDHEN, CDR2 SYDVKM. Trimming pared 7 bases from V and 1 base from J, leaving 16 bases between. The CDR3 is 16 amino acids. CDR3 in DNA: TGTGCCAGCACCCCCCCCGGGCACAGGAACACCGGGGAGCTGTTTTTT. Residues: CASTPPGHRNTGELFF.

This clonotype was recorded many times. The chain uses TRBV5-1 and TRBJ2-5; 10 bases match TRBD2. V gave up 0 bases and J gave up 4 bases; unmatched junction bases: 9. Germline V lookup: CDR1 SGHRS, CDR2 YFSETQ. The CDR3 loop spans 17 amino acids. The chain's CDR3 is CASSLESLAGVGETQYF. The CDR3 nucleotides are TGCGCCAGCAGCTTGGAGTCTCTAGCGGGAGTTGGAGAGACCCAGTACTTC.